Given below is one T cell receptor (beta chain) in context. Its specificity is not known. Generated by immunoSEQ multiplex PCR, the TCRdb table keeps only in-frame clones and is missing some. The data show approximately 100,000 clones, around four fifths seen once. The data belong to a study of radiotherapy plus CTLA-4 blockade in lung cancer. Points from the study as a whole: Some TCR clones had been derived from tumors. These clones expanded in peripheral blood after radiotherapy plus ipilimumab.

The sample here was peripheral blood, taken from a patient treated with radiotherapy plus ipilimumab. This TCR derives from a human donor with non-small cell lung cancer who had a partial response to radiotherapy plus ipilimumab.

The CDR3 loop is CASRTGQGWGGELFF. In DNA, the CDR3 is TGTGCCAGCAGGACGGGACAGGGGTGGGGCGGGGAGCTGTTTTTT. The chain carries TRBV28 and TRBJ2-2; 10 bases agree with TRBD1. Germline CDR1 and CDR2: MDHEN and SYDVKM. CDR3 size: 15 residues. The V gene end was trimmed by 6 bases and the J gene end by 7 bases; junction bases not matched to a gene: 8. The full variable domain, with the rest looked up from reference TRBV28 and TRBJ2-2, is DVKVTQSSRYLVKRTGEKVFLECVQDMDHENMFWYRQDPGLGLRLIYFSYDVKMKEKGDIPEGYSVSREKKERFSLILESASTNQTSMYLCASRTGQGWGGELFFGEGSRLTVL.